This record looks at one TCR beta chain sequence and its context. The protocol was immunoSEQ multiplex PCR, while the TCRdb copy is restricted to in-frame clones and leaves out a portion. Of around 190,000 clones detected, about four fifths appear once; the ten largest clones hold 5.5% to 7%. This CDR3 spans 16 amino acids. CDR1 and CDR2 from the germline V gene are SGHTA and FQGNSA. The V gene end was trimmed by 4 bases and the J gene end by 2 bases; junction bases not matched to a gene: 9. This sample was taken from a study of blood T cell repertoires in COVID-19. The chain has TRBV7-2 and TRBJ2-3; 7 nucleotides match TRBD1. This clonotype was sampled from a woman in her thirties or forties with COVID-19, enrolled during active disease. Specimen: peripheral blood. CDR3 nucleotides: TGTGCCAGCAGCTCCCGGGCAGGGGGACCCACAGATACGCAGTATTTT. Protein: CASSSRAGGPTDTQYF. The variable domain in full, with the rest retrieved from reference TRBV7-2 and TRBJ2-3, is GAGVSQSPSNKVTEKGKDVELRCDPISGHTALYWYRQSLGQGLEFLIYFQGNSAPDKSGLPSDRFSAERTGGSVSTLTIQRTQQEDSAVYLCASSSRAGGPTDTQYFGPGTRLTVL.